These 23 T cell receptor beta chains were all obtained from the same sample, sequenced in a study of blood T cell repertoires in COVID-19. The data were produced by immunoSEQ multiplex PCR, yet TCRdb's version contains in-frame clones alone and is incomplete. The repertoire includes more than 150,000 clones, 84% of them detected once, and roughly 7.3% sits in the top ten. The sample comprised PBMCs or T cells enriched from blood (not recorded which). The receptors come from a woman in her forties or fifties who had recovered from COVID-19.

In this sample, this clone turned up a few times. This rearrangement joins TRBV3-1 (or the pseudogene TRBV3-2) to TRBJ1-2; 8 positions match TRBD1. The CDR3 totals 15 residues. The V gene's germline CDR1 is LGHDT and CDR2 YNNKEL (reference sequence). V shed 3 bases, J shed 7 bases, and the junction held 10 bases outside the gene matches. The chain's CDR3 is CASSQRQGTGSGYTF. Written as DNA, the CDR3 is TGTGCCAGCAGCCAGAGACAGGGGACGGGAAGTGGCTACACCTTC.

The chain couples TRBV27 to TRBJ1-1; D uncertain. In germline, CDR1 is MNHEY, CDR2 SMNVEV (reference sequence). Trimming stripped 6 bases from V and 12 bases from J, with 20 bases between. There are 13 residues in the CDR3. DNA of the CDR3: TGTGCCAGCAGGTCCTCGGTTGGAGCCGTATCTTTCTTT. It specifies CASRSSVGAVSFF.

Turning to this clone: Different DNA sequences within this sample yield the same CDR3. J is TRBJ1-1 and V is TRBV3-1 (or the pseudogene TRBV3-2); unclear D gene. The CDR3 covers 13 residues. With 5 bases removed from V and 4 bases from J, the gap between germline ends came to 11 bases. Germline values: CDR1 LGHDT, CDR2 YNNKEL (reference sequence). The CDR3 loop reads CASSFRGGTEAFF. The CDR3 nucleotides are TGTGCCAGCAGCTTCCGGGGAGGCACTGAAGCTTTCTTT.

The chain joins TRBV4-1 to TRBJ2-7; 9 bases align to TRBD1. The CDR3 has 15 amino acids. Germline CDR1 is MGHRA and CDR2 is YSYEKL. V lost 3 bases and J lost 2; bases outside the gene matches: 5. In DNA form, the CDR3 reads TGCGCCAGCAGCCATACCGGGACAGGGACCTACGAGCAGTACTTC. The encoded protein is CASSHTGTGTYEQYF.

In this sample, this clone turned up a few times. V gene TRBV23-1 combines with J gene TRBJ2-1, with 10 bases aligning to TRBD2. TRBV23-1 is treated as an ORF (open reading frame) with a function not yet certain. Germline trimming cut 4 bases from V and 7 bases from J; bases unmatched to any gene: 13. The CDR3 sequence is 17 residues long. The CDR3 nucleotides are TGCGCCAGCAGTCGTATAATGAGGACTAGCGGTGAGAATGAGCAGTTCTTC. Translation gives CASSRIMRTSGENEQFF.

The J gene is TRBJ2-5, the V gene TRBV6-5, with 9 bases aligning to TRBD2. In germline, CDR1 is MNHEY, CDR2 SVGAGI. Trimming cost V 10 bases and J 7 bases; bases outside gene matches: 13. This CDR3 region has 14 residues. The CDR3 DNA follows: TGTGCCACCACCTTAGCGGGGGCGTCCGGGACCCAGTACTTC. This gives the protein CATTLAGASGTQYF.

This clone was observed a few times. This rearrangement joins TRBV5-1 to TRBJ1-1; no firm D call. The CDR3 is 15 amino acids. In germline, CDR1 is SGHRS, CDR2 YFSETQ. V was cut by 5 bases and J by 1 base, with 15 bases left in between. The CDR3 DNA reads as TGCGCCAGCAGGGAGGCGACCGTCCAGAACACTGAAGCTTTCTTT. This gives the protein CASREATVQNTEAFF.

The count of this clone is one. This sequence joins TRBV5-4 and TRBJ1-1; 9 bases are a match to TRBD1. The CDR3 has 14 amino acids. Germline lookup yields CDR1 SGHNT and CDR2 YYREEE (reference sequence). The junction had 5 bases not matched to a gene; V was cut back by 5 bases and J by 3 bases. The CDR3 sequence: CASSPRTGDTEAFF. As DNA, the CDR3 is TGTGCCAGCAGTCCGAGGACAGGGGACACTGAAGCTTTCTTT. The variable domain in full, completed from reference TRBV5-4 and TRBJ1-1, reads ETGVTQSPTHLIKTRGQQVTLRCSSQSGHNTVSWYQQALGQGPQFIFQYYREEENGRGNFPPRFSGLQFPNYSSELNVNALELDDSALYLCASSPRTGDTEAFFGQGTRLTVV.

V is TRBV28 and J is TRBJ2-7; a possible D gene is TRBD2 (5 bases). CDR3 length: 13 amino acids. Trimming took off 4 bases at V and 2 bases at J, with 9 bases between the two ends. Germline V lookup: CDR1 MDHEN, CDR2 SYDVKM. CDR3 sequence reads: CASSSGSPYEQYF. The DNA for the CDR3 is TGTGCCAGCAGTTCGGGGTCACCCTACGAGCAGTACTTC.

The CDR3 protein is CASSPGDRAFF. CDR3 nucleotide sequence: TGTGCCAGCAGTCCGGGGGATAGGGCTTTCTTT. V and J are TRBV28 and TRBJ1-1; the D gene is possibly TRBD1 (5 bases). Trimming shortened V by 5 bases and J by 11 bases, and 12 bases separated the two germline ends. Germline-derived CDR1 and CDR2 are MDHEN and SYDVKM. This CDR3 region has 11 residues.

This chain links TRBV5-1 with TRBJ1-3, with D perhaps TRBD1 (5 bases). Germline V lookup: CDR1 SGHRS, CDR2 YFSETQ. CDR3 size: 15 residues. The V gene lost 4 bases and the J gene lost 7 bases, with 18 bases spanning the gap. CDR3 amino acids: CASSAEQGFGNTIYF. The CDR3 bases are TGCGCCAGCAGCGCGGAGCAGGGATTCGGGAACACCATATATTTT.

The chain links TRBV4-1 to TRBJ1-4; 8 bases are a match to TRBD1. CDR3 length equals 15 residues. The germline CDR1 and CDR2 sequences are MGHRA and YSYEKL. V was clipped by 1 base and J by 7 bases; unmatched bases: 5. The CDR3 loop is CASSQADRVGEKLFF. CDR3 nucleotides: TGCGCCAGCAGCCAAGCGGACAGGGTGGGTGAAAAACTGTTTTTT.

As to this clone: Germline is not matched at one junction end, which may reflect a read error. CDR3 coding DNA: TGTGCCAGCAGCCCCCAAGGGGACAGACCGAACTTC. This sequence encodes CASSPQGDRPNF. This chain joins TRBV7-9 and TRBJ2-7; 7 nucleotides line up with TRBD1. This CDR3 spans 12 amino acids. Germline values: CDR1 SEHNR, CDR2 FQNEAQ (reference sequence).

CDR3 protein: CASSSQGGAYEQYF. For the CDR3, the DNA is TGTGCCAGCAGCTCGCAGGGGGGAGCCTACGAGCAGTACTTC. The V and J genes are TRBV7-2 and TRBJ2-7; the D gene is possibly TRBD1 (7 bases). CDR3 size: 14 residues. From germline, CDR1 is SGHTA and CDR2 FQGNSA. Deletions cut 4 bases from V and 2 bases from J, with 12 bases between.

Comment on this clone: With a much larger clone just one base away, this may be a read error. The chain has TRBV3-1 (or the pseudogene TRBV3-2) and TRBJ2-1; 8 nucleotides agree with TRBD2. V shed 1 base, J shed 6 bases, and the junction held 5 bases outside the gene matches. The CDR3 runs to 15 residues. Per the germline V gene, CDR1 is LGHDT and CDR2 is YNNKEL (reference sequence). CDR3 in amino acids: CASSQGLAGGNEQFF. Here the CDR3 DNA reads TGTGCCAGCAGCCAAGGGCTAGCGGGCGGCAATGAGCAGTTCTTC.

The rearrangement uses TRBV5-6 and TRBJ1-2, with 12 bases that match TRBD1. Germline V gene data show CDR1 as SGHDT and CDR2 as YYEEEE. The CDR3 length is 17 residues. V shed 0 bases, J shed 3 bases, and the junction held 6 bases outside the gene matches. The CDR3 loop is CASSLGGTGGAHYGYTF. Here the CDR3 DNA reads TGTGCCAGCAGCTTGGGCGGGACAGGGGGCGCCCACTATGGCTACACCTTC.

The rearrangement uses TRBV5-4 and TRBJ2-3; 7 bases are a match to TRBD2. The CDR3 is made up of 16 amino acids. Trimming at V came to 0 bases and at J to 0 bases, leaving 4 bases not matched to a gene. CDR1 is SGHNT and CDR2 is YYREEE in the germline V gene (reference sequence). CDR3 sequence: CASSLGLATSTDTQYF. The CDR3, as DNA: TGTGCCAGCAGCTTGGGACTAGCAACTAGCACAGATACGCAGTATTTT.

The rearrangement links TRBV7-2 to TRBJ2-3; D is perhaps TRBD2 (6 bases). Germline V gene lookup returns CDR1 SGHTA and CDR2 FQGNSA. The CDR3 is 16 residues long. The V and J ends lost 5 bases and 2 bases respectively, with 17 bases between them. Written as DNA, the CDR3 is TGTGCCAGCAGCACCCGGAACGGGGGAGTCACAGATACGCAGTATTTT. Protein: CASSTRNGGVTDTQYF.

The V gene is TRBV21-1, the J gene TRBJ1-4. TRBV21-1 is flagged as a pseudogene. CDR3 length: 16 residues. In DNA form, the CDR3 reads TGTGCCAGCAGCGTCGGGGGTAGGCGACAAATAGAAAAACTGTTTTTT. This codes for CASSVGGRRQIEKLFF.

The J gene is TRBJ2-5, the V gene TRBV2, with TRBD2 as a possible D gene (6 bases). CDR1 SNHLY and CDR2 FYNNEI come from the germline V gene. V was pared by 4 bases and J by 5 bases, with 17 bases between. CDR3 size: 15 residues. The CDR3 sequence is CASSVAEKQLETQYF. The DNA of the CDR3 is TGTGCCAGCAGTGTAGCGGAAAAACAGTTGGAGACCCAGTACTTC.

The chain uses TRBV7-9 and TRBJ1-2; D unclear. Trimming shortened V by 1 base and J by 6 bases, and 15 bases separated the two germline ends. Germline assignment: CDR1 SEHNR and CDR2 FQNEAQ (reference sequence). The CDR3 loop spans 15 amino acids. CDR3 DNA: TGTGCCAGCAGCTTAGGGTCCTTCAAAACAGATGGCTACACCTTC. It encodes CASSLGSFKTDGYTF.

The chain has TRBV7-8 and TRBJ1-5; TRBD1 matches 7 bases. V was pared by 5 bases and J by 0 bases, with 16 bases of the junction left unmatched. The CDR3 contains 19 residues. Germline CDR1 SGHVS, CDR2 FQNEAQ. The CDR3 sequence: CASSLTLPGQIISNQPQHF. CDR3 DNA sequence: TGTGCCAGCAGCCTGACTCTCCCGGGACAGATAATTAGCAATCAGCCCCAGCATTTT.

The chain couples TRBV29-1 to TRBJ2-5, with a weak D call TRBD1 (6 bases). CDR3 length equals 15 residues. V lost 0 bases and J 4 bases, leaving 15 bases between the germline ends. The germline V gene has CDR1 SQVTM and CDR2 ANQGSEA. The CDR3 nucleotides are TGCAGCGTTGAAGACCCTCTCAGGGGACCAGAGACCCAGTACTTC. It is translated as CSVEDPLRGPETQYF.